The rows below give T cell receptor beta chains drawn from one sample of a study of shared clonotypes between healthy human individuals. Profiling relied on immunoSEQ multiplex PCR, and the TCRdb table lists in-frame clones only, not all of them. The profile shows some 2.1 million clones, around 96% of them singletons. Sequenced: naive CD8+ T cells sorted from blood. The receptors originated from a man aged 18 to 35 in good health. Each CDR3 is given with its conserved first and last residue.

len	v_gene	j_gene	CDR3aa
15	TRBV5-4	TRBJ2-7	CASSPPGTGAYEQYF
13	TRBV10-3	TRBJ2-5	CAIRDTGEETQYF
13	TRBV6-1	TRBJ2-7	CASSETDSYEQYF
13	TRBV2	TRBJ1-2	CASSDQAFYGYTF
13	TRBV7-2	TRBJ2-3	CASSLAGPDTQYF
12	TRBV5-8	TRBJ2-3	CASSLRLDTQYF
11	TRBV6-5	TRBJ2-7	CASSYYNEQYF
16	TRBV27	TRBJ1-1	CASSLPPLGVNTEAFF
16	TRBV6-1	TRBJ1-2	CASSEDLQKFHYGYTF
16	TRBV11-3	TRBJ2-2	CASSPRGGGNTGELFF
14	TRBV7-9	TRBJ2-3	CASSRRPSTDTQYF
19	TRBV28	TRBJ2-2	CASSLFRVVPMSGTGELFF
14	TRBV5-6	TRBJ2-1	CASSSRKSGNEQFF
17	TRBV27	TRBJ2-1	CASSLSKYSGSSYEQFF
15	TRBV14	TRBJ2-4	CASSQARGPKNIQYF